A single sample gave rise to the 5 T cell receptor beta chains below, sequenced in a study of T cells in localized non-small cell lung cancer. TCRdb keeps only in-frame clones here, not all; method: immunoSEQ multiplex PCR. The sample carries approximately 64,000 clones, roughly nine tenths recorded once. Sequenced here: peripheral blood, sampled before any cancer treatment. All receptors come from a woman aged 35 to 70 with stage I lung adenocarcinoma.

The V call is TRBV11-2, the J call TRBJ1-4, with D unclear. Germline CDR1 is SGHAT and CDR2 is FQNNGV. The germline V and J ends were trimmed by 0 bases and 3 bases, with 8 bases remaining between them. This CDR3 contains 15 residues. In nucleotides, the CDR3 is TGTGCCAGCAGCTTAGATCGGGCTTCTAATGAAAAACTGTTTTTT. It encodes CASSLDRASNEKLFF.

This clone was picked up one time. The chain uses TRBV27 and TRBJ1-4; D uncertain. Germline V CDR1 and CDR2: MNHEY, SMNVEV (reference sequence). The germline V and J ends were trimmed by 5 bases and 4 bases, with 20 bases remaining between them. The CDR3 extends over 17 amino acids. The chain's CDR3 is CASSKERTDPFNEKLFF. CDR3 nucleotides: TGTGCCAGCAGTAAAGAGAGGACGGATCCGTTTAATGAAAAACTGTTTTTT.

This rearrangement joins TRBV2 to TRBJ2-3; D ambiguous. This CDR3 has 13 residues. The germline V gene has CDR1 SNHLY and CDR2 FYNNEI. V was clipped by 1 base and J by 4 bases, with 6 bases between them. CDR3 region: CASSEVKADTQYF. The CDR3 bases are TGTGCCAGCAGTGAAGTGAAAGCAGATACGCAGTATTTT.

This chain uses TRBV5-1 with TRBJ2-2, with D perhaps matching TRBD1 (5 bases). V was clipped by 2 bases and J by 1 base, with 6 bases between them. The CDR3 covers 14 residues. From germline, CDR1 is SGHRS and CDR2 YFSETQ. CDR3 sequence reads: CASSFDRNTGELFF. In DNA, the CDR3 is TGCGCCAGCAGCTTCGACAGGAACACCGGGGAGCTGTTTTTT.

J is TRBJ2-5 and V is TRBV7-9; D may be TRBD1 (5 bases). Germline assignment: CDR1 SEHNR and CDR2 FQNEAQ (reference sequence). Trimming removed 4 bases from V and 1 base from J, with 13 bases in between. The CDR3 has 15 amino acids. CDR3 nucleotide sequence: TGTGCCAGCAGCTCCGACGGACATTCCCAAGAGACCCAGTACTTC. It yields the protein CASSSDGHSQETQYF.